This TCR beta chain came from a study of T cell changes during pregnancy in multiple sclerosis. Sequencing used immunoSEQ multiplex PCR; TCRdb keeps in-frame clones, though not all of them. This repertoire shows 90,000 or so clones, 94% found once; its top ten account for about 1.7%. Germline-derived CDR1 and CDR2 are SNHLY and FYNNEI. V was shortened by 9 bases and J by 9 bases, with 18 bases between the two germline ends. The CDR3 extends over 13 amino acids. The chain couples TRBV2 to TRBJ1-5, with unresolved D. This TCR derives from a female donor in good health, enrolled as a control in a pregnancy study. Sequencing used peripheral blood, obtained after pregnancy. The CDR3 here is CASAAPRAWPQHF. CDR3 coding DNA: TGTGCCAGTGCCGCACCTCGAGCTTGGCCCCAGCATTTT.